This T cell receptor beta chain emerged from a study of blood T cell repertoires in COVID-19. Study-level background: Both acute and convalescent COVID-19 samples were obtained from the United States, Italy and Spain. Sources were T cells, B-cell-depleted T cells, or PBMCs; the material itself was cDNA or gDNA.

As handled by the study authors: The authors estimated nucleated cell counts from reference gene primer amplification. Data came from immunoSEQ multiplex PCR; TCRdb stores just in-frame clones and leaves some out. That table supplies the V and J calls and clone size; D and trimming were determined from the DNA. Counted here are 200,000 to 250,000 clones, about four fifths occurring once; the ten biggest clones make up 2% to 2.5%. With respect to this clone: Other DNA sequences in this specimen translate into the identical CDR3.

The clonotype was recovered from a woman in her sixties with acute or convalescent COVID-19. Sequences were obtained from peripheral blood.

The CDR3 DNA follows: TGTGCCAGCAGCCAAGTGCAGGGCACTGAAGCTTTCTTT. This encodes CASSQVQGTEAFF. The chain joins TRBV3-1 (or the pseudogene TRBV3-2) to TRBJ1-1, with a possible D match to TRBD1 (5 bases). This CDR3 region has 13 residues. Trimming took 1 base from V and 4 from J, leaving 7 bases between them. CDR1 is LGHDT, CDR2 YNNKEL, per germline (reference sequence).